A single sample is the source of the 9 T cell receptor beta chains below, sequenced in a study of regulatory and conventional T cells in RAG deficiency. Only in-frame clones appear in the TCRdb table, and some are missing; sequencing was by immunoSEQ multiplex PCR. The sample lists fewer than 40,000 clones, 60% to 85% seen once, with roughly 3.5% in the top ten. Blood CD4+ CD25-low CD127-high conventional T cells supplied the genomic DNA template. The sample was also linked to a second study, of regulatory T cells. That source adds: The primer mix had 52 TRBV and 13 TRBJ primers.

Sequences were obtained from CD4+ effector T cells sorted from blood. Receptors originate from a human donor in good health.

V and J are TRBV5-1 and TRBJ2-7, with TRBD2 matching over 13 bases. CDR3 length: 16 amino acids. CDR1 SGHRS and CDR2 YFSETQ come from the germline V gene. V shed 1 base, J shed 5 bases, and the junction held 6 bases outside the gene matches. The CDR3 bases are TGCGCCAGCAGCTTGTCACTAGCGGGGGGGCTCGACGAGCAGTACTTC. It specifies CASSLSLAGGLDEQYF.

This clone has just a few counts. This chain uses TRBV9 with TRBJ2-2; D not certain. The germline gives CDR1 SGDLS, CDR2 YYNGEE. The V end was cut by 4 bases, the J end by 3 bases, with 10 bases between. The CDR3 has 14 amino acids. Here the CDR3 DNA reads TGTGCCAGCAGCAAATACAGAGACACCGGGGAGCTGTTTTTT. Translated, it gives CASSKYRDTGELFF.

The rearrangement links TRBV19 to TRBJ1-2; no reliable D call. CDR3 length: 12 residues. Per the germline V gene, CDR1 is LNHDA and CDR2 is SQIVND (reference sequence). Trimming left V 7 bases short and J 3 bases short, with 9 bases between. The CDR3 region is CASNSQYYGYTF. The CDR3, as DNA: TGTGCCAGTAATTCCCAGTACTATGGCTACACCTTC. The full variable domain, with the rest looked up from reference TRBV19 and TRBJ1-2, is DGGITQSPKYLFRKEGQNVTLSCEQNLNHDAMYWYRQDPGQGLRLIYYSQIVNDFQKGDIAEGYSVSREKKESFPLTVTSAQKNPTAFYLCASNSQYYGYTFGSGTRLTVV.

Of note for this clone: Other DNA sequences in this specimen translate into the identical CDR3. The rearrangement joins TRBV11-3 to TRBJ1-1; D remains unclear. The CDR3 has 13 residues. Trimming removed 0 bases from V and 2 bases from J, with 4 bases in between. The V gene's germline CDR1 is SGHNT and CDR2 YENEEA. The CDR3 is CASSLDRNTEAFF. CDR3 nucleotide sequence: TGTGCCAGCAGCTTAGATAGAAACACTGAAGCTTTCTTT. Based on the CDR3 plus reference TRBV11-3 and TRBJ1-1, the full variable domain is EAGVVQSPRYKIIEKKQPVAFWCNPISGHNTLYWYLQNLGQGPELLIRYENEEAVDDSQLPKDRFSAERLKGVDSTLKIQPAELGDSAVYLCASSLDRNTEAFFGQGTRLTVV.

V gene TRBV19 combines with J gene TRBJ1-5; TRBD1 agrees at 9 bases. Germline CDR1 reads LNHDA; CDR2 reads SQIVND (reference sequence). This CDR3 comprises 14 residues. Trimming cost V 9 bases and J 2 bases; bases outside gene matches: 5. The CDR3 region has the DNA TGTGCCAGCTGGGACAGGGCGGGCAATCAGCCCCAGCATTTT. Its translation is CASWDRAGNQPQHF.

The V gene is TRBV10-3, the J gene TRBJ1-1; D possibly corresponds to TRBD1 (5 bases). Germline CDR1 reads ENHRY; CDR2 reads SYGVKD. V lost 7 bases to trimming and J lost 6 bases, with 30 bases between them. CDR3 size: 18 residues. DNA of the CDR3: TGTGCCATCATCCCGCAGCCCCCCCCGGGGGGTGGCACTGCTGAAGCTTTCTTT. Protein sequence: CAIIPQPPPGGGTAEAFF.

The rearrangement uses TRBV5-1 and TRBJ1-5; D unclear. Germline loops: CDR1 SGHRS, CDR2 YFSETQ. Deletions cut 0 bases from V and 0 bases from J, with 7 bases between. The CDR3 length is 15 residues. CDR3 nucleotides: TGCGCCAGCAGCTTGGAATGGGGTAGCAATCAGCCCCAGCATTTT. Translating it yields CASSLEWGSNQPQHF.

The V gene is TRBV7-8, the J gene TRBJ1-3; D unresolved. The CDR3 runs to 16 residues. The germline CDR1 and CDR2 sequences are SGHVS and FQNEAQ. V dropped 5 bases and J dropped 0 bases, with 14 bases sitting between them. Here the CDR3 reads CASSPGRYFSGNTIYF. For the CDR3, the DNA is TGTGCCAGCAGCCCAGGAAGGTATTTCTCTGGAAACACCATATATTTT. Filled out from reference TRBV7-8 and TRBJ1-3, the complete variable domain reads GAGVSQSPRYKVAKRGQDVALRCDPISGHVSLFWYQQALGQGPEFLTYFQNEAQLDKSGLPSDRFFAERPEGSVSTLKIQRTQQEDSAVYLCASSPGRYFSGNTIYFGEGSWLTVV.

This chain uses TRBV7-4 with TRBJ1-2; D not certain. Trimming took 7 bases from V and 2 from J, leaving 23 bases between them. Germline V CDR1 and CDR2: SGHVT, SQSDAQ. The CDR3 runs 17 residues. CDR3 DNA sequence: TGTGCCAGCATTCGGTGTGGCAGGCTTAAACGGAACTATGGCTACACCTTC. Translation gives CASIRCGRLKRNYGYTF.